This TCR beta chain was identified during a study of molecular identifiers for immune sequencing clone quantification. Isolation of naive CD8 T cells was achieved by sorting on a CD8+CD4-CCR7+CD45RA+ phenotype. In TCRdb, the PCR reads were re-called with MiXCR into one record per CDR3 protein. Altogether roughly 93,000 distinct CDR3 sequences are present, 20% to 30% being singletons, with the ten largest covering approximately 0.78%. The source is a human donor in good health. Some libraries in this study had Jurkat cell RNA spiked in. The material sequenced was naive CD8+ T cells from blood, with Jurkat cell RNA spiked in. Subset of the sample: FACS-sorted CD8+CD4-CCR7+CD45RA+ naive T cells.

The CDR3 here is CASSQVLTPHEQYF. The CDR3 DNA reads as TGTGCCAGCAGCCAAGTACTAACCCCCCACGAGCAGTACTTC. The V call is TRBV3-1, the J call TRBJ2-7; D gene uncertain. V shed 1 base and J shed 5 bases, with 12 bases lying between them. Germline-derived CDR1 and CDR2 are LGHDT and YNNKEL (reference sequence). The CDR3 totals 14 residues.